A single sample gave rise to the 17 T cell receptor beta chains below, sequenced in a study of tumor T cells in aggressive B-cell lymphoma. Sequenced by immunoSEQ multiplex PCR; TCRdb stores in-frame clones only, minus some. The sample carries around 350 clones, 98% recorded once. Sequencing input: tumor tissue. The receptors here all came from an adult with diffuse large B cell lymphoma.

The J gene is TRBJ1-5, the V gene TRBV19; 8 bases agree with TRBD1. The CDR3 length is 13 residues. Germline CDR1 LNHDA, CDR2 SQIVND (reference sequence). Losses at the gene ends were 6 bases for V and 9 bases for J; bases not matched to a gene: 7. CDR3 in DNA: TGTGCCAGTAGCTTGGACAGGGACTGGCCCCAGCATTTT. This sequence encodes CASSLDRDWPQHF.

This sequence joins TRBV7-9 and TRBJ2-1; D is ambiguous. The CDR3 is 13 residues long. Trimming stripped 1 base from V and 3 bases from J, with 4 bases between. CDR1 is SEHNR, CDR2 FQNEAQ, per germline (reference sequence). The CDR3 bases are TGTGCCAGCAGCTTAGACAGCTACAATGAGCAGTTCTTC. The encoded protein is CASSLDSYNEQFF.

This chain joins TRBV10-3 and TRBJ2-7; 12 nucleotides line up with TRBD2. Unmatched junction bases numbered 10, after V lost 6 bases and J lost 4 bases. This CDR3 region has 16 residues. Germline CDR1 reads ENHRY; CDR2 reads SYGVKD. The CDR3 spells CAIRDTRLAGAYEQYF. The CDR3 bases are TGTGCCATCAGAGATACAAGACTAGCGGGAGCTTACGAGCAGTACTTC.

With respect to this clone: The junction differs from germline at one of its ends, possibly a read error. The CDR3 sequence is CASSARDRVNTGGLFF. The CDR3 DNA is TGTGCCAGCAGCGCCCGGGACAGGGTTAACACCGGGGGGCTGTTTTTT. V gene TRBV9 combines with J gene TRBJ2-2; TRBD1 aligns across 9 bases. Per the germline V gene, CDR1 is SGDLS and CDR2 is YYNGEE. This CDR3 spans 16 amino acids.

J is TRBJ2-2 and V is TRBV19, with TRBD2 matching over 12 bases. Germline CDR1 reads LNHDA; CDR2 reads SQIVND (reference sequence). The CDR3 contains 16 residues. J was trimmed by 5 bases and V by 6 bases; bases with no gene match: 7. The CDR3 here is CASSKLAGGKTGELFF. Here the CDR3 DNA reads TGTGCCAGTAGCAAACTAGCGGGAGGAAAGACCGGGGAGCTGTTTTTT.

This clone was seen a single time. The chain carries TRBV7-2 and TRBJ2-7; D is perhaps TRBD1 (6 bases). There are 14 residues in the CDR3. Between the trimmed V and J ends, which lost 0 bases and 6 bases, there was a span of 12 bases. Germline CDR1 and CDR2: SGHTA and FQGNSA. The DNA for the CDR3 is TGTGCCAGCAGCTTAGCGGCAGGGGAACCCGAGCAGTACTTC. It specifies CASSLAAGEPEQYF.

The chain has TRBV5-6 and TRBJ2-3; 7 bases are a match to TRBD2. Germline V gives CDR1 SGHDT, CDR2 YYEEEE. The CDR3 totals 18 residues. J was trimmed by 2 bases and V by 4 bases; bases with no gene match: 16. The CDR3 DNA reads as TGTGCCAGCAGCCCGACGGGACTCGCGGGGGAAAACACAGATACGCAGTATTTT. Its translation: CASSPTGLAGENTDTQYF. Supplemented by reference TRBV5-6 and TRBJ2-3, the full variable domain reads DAGVTQSPTHLIKTRGQQVTLRCSPKSGHDTVSWYQQALGQGPQFIFQYYEEEERQRGNFPDRFSGHQFPNYSSELNVNALLLGDSALYLCASSPTGLAGENTDTQYFGPGTRLTVL.

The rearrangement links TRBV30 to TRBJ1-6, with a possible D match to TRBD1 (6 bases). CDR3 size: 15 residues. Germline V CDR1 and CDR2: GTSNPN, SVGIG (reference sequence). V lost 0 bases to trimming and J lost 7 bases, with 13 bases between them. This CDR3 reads CAWSVELRGNSPLHF. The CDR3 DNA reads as TGTGCCTGGAGTGTAGAGTTGAGGGGGAATTCACCCCTCCACTTT.

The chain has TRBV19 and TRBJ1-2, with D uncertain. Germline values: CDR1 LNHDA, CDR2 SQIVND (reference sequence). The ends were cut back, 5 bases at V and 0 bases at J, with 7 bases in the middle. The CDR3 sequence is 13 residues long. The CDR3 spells CASSYMANYGYTF. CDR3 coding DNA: TGTGCCAGTAGTTACATGGCTAACTATGGCTACACCTTC.

The CDR3 spells CASSSSTSGPYEQYF. The CDR3 DNA reads as TGTGCCAGCAGTTCCTCGACTAGCGGACCCTACGAGCAGTACTTC. V usage is TRBV27 and J usage is TRBJ2-7; 9 bases are shared with TRBD2. CDR1 and CDR2 from the germline V gene are MNHEY and SMNVEV (reference sequence). CDR3 length: 15 residues. After removal of 4 bases from V and 2 bases from J, the junction contained 6 bases not matched to a gene.

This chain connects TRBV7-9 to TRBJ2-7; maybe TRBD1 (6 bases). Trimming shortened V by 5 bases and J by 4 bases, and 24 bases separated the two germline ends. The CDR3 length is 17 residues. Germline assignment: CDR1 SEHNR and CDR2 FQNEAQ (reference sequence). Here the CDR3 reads CASSEWKMDSQVYEQYF. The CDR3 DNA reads TGTGCCAGCAGCGAATGGAAGATGGACAGCCAAGTGTACGAGCAGTACTTC.

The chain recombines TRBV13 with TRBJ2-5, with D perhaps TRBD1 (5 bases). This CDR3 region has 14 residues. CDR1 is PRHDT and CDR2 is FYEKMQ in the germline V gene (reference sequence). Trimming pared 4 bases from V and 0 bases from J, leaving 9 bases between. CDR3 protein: CASSSPQDQETQYF. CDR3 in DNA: TGTGCCAGCAGCTCCCCACAGGACCAAGAGACCCAGTACTTC.

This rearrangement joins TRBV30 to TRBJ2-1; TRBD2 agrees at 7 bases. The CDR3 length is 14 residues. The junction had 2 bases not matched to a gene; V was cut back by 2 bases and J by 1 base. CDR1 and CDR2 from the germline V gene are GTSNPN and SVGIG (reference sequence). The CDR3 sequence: CAWSFGGSYNEQFF. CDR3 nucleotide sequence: TGTGCCTGGAGTTTCGGGGGGTCCTACAATGAGCAGTTCTTC.

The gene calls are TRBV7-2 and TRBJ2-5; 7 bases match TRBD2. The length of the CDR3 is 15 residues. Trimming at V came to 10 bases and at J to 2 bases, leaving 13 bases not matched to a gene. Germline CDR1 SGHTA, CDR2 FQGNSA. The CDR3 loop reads CATARQASGQETQYF. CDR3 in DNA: TGTGCCACGGCACGGCAGGCTAGCGGTCAAGAGACCCAGTACTTC.

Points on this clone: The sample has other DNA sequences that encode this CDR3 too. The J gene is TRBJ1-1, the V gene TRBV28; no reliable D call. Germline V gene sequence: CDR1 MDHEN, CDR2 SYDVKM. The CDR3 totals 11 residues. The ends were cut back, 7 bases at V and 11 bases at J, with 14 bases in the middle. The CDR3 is CASNGGPRAFF. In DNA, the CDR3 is TGTGCCAGCAATGGAGGACCAAGGGCTTTCTTT.

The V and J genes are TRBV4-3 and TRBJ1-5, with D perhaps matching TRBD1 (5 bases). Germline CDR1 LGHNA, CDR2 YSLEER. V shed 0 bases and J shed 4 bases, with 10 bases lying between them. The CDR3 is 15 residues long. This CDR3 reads CASSQDGQGNQPQHF. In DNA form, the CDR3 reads TGCGCCAGCAGCCAAGATGGCCAGGGTAATCAGCCCCAGCATTTT.

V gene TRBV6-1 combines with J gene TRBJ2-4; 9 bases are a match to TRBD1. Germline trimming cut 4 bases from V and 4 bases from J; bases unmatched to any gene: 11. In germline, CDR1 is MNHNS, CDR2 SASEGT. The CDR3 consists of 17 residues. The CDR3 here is CASSVNTRGTGKNIQYF. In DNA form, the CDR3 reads TGTGCCAGCAGTGTGAACACGCGCGGGACAGGGAAAAACATTCAGTACTTC.